The next 7 T cell receptor beta chains were all read from a single sample in a study of blood T cell repertoires in COVID-19. Assay used: immunoSEQ multiplex PCR; TCRdb lists only in-frame clones, some missing. The sample has approximately 65,000 clones, 90% seen once. The sequenced sample consisted of peripheral blood. The receptors were sampled from a man aged 45-65 years with COVID-19, enrolled during active disease.

The V and J genes are TRBV21-1 and TRBJ2-1; TRBD1, the table's D call, was not compared with the DNA. TRBV21-1 is reported as a pseudogene. This CDR3 spans 17 amino acids. The CDR3 protein is CASSKLRPARRANEQFF. The CDR3 coding sequence is TGTGCCAGCAGCAAACTCCGTCCGGCACGCAGGGCCAATGAGCAGTTCTTC.

This chain joins TRBV9 and TRBJ2-2; a weak D match, TRBD2 (6 bases). Trimming shortened V by 1 base and J by 6 bases, and 13 bases separated the two germline ends. Looked up from germline, CDR1 is SGDLS and CDR2 is YYNGEE. The CDR3 consists of 15 residues. The CDR3 coding sequence is TGTGCCAGCAGCGTATTTATGGGGGGAGCCGGGGAGCTGTTTTTT. Encoded protein: CASSVFMGGAGELFF.

This sequence joins TRBV5-1 and TRBJ1-2, with TRBD1 matching 8 bases. CDR1 is SGHRS, CDR2 YFSETQ, per germline. The CDR3 is 14 residues long. The V and J ends lost 2 bases and 8 bases, in that order; junction bases with no gene match: 8. CDR3 in amino acids: CASSLTGQGQGYTF. The DNA for the CDR3 is TGCGCCAGCAGCTTAACCGGACAGGGACAAGGCTACACCTTC.

The rearrangement links TRBV2 to TRBJ2-7; 8 bases align to TRBD1. Germline-derived CDR1 and CDR2 are SNHLY and FYNNEI. The trim removed 7 bases at V and 11 bases at J, leaving 7 bases unmatched. CDR3 size: 11 residues. The CDR3, as DNA: TGTGCCAGCATGCAGGACAGGGTCGAGTACTTC. Translating gives CASMQDRVEYF.

The chain joins TRBV28 to TRBJ2-6; possibly TRBD1 for D (5 bases). Germline CDR1 MDHEN, CDR2 SYDVKM. V gave up 10 bases and J gave up 0 bases, with 16 bases separating them. The CDR3 is 16 residues long. The CDR3 region is CATFDSAFSGANVLTF. In nucleotides, the CDR3 is TGTGCCACCTTCGACAGTGCTTTCTCTGGGGCCAACGTCCTGACTTTC.

The rearrangement joins TRBV29-1 to TRBJ2-3; the match to TRBD1 covers 12 bases. Germline assignment: CDR1 SQVTM and CDR2 ANQGSEA. V lost 6 bases and J lost 3; bases outside the gene matches: 7. The CDR3 is made up of 15 amino acids. The CDR3 region has the DNA TGCAGCGTCTTAATGGGACAGGGGGCGACAGATACGCAGTATTTT. It specifies CSVLMGQGATDTQYF.

The chain couples TRBV7-7 to TRBJ1-1, with 7 bases matching TRBD1. V trimming: 5 bases; J trimming: 6 bases; junction bases outside the gene matches: 6. The CDR3 covers 13 residues. CDR1 SSHAT and CDR2 FNYEAQ come from the germline V gene (reference sequence). CDR3 sequence reads: CASSATGVAEAFF. As DNA, the CDR3 is TGTGCCAGCAGCGCAACAGGGGTAGCTGAAGCTTTCTTT.